Listed here are 4 T cell receptor beta chains from one sample, sequenced in a study of regulatory T cells in long-lasting Graves disease. The time point is: newly diagnosed GD, antithyroid drugs for less than 3 months. PBMC RNA was the source of the TCR library. Construction of TCR beta libraries relied on iRepertoire HTBI primers and on Arm-PCR targeting CDR3 regions. MiXCR was run by TCRdb on the multiplex PCR reads, yielding one entry per CDR3 protein. Of roughly 360,000 distinct CDR3 sequences in the sample, about 12% were seen once. These records were also assigned to another study, of T cells in Graves' hyperthyroidism and ophthalmopathy.

Sequences were derived from peripheral blood mononuclear cells (PBMCs), sampled at new diagnosis, from a patient treated with antithyroid drugs. The receptor set was obtained from a woman aged 18-30 years with Graves disease.

Many counts were recorded for this clonotype. V usage is TRBV30 and J usage is TRBJ1-1; D remains unclear. CDR3 size: 15 residues. The germline V gene encodes CDR1 GTSNPN and CDR2 SVGIG (reference sequence). V lost 3 bases and J 6 bases, leaving 20 bases between the germline ends. The CDR3 spells CAWRRSPPIIPEAFF. The CDR3 DNA reads TGTGCCTGGAGAAGGTCCCCCCCGATCATTCCTGAAGCTTTCTTT. Using reference TRBV30 and TRBJ1-1 for the parts outside the CDR3, the full variable domain is SQTIHQWPATLVQPVGSPLSLECTVEGTSNPNLYWYRQAAGRGLQLLFYSVGIGQISSEVPQNLSASRPQDRQFILSSKKLLLSDSGFYLCAWRRSPPIIPEAFFGQGTRLTVV.

This clonotype was seen at least ten times. This chain links TRBV11-2 with TRBJ2-3, with D unclear. V was clipped by 5 bases and J by 2 bases, with 17 bases between them. The CDR3 covers 16 residues. Germline CDR1 is SGHAT and CDR2 is FQNNGV. CDR3 in DNA: TGTGCCAGCAGCCCCCCCCTGGCGAGGATCACAGATACGCAGTATTTT. This translates into CASSPPLARITDTQYF.

This chain joins TRBV29-1 and TRBJ2-5; 9 bases align to TRBD1. Germline CDR1 reads SQVTM; CDR2 reads ANQGSEA. V lost 3 bases, J lost 9 bases, and 26 bases stayed unmatched. The CDR3 is made up of 19 amino acids. The CDR3 spells CSVDGTGSTNSPIREAQYF. The CDR3 DNA follows: TGCAGCGTTGATGGGACAGGGTCAACCAACTCCCCCATAAGGGAGGCCCAGTACTTC.

This clonotype was detected many times. CDR3 in DNA: TGTGCCAGCTCACCATGGCAGGCCCCTAGTAGGTCCTACGAGCAGTACGTC. As protein: CASSPWQAPSRSYEQYV. The genes are TRBV18 and TRBJ2-7; D not certain. V was cut by 2 bases and J by 1 base, with 18 bases left in between. Germline assignment: CDR1 KGHSH and CDR2 LQKENI. The CDR3 is made up of 17 amino acids.